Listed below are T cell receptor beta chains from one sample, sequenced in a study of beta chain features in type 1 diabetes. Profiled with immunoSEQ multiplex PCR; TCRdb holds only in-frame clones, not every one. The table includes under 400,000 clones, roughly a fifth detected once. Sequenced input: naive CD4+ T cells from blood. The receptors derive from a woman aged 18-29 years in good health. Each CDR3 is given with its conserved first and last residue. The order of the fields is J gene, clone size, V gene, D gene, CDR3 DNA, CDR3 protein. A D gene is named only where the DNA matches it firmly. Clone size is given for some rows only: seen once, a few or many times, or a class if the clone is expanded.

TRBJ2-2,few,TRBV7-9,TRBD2,TGTGCCAGCAGCTTTAAGGGTAGCGGGAGTCACACCGGGGAGCTGTTTTTT,CASSFKGSGSHTGELFF
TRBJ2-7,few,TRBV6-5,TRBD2,TGTGCCAGCAGTTACTCGGGTACTAGCGGCTACGAGCAGTACTTC,CASSYSGTSGYEQYF
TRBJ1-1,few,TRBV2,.,TGTGCCAGCAATGAGCGAGAAGCTTTCTTT,CASNEREAFF
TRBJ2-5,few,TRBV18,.,TGTGCCAGCTCACCTCGCAGATCCCAAGAGACCCAGTACTTC,CASSPRRSQETQYF
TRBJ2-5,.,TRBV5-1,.,TGCGCCAGCAGCTTTCAGGGAACCCAAGAGACCCAGTACTTC,CASSFQGTQETQYF
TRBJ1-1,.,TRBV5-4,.,TGTGCCAGCAGCTTGAATACGAGGGCTCACACTGAAGCTTTCTTT,CASSLNTRAHTEAFF
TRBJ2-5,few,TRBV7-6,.,TGTGCCAGCAGCTTCCAGGAGACCCAGTACTTC,CASSFQETQYF
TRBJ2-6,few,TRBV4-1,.,TGCGCCAGCAGCCAAGTTGAGCGGAAAACTGGGGCCAACGTCCTGACTTTC,CASSQVERKTGANVLTF
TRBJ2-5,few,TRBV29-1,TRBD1,TGCAGCGTTGTCCGGGACAGGGGTATCCAGACCCAGTACTTC,CSVVRDRGIQTQYF
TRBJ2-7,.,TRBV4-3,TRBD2,TGCGCCAGCAGCCAAAGCCCTGCGACTAGCGGGGCCTACGAGCAGTACTTC,CASSQSPATSGAYEQYF